This TCR beta chain was captured by sequencing in a study of blood T cell repertoires in COVID-19. Study at large: Whether acute or convalescent, the COVID-19 samples came from the United States, Italy and Spain.

Trimming stripped 4 bases from V and 5 bases from J, with 12 bases between. The CDR3 runs to 13 residues. CDR1 and CDR2 (germline): SQVTM, ANQGSEA. Residents of 24 US areas, aged about 18 to 95 years, made up the participants. The study counted Cohort 3 donors as recovered given two negative PCRs, clearance, or symptom resolution. In the original workflow: Nucleated cell counts were estimated from reference gene primer amplification. The data were produced by immunoSEQ multiplex PCR, yet TCRdb's version contains in-frame clones alone and is incomplete. The V and J calls and clone size are taken from that table; D and trimming were inferred from the DNA. The table includes about 200,000 clones, 82% detected once.

The source of this sequence is a man aged 35 to 55 who had recovered from COVID-19. The sequenced sample was PBMCs or T cells enriched from blood (not recorded which). The chain is built from TRBV29-1 and TRBJ2-1; D may be TRBD2 (6 bases). CDR3 in DNA: TGCAGCGTTGTTGACGGGAGAAACAATGAGCAGTTCTTC. This sequence encodes CSVVDGRNNEQFF.